These 4 T cell receptor beta chains came from one sample sequenced in a study of T cell responses to AZD1222 COVID-19 vaccine (dated by TCRdb to about 2021). This specimen's time point label, interpreted: about 28 days (+/-7) after the second vaccine dose. Preparation of the library involved the immunoSEQ multiplex PCR assay. The table was pulled from immuneACCESS by TCRdb, which kept in-frame rearrangements only. Such tables lose some clones; where checked, under half of the loss comes from unresolved V genes, and the rest has no known cause. The sample table records over 130,000 clones; 85% to 90% of these occur just once. The top ten clones comprise 1.5% to 2% of the sample. Specimen: peripheral blood, collected 28 days after the second AZD1222 dose. The receptors here all came from an adult who received the AZD1222 COVID-19 vaccine.

V usage is TRBV7-2 and J usage is TRBJ2-3, with 8 bases fitting TRBD2. V was pared by 5 bases and J by 1 base, with 2 bases of the junction left unmatched. The CDR3 covers 14 residues. Per the germline V gene, CDR1 is SGHTA and CDR2 is FQGNSA. CDR3 coding DNA: TGTGCCAGCAGCAATAGCGGGGGCACAGATACGCAGTATTTT. Encoded protein: CASSNSGGTDTQYF.

Here the CDR3 DNA reads TGTGCCAGTTTTGCCGGGGGGGAGGGCGATCAGCCCCAGCATTTT. It yields the protein CASFAGGEGDQPQHF. This chain uses TRBV19 with TRBJ1-5, with a possible D match to TRBD1 (5 bases). Germline values: CDR1 LNHDA, CDR2 SQIVND (reference sequence). The CDR3 runs 15 residues. V was cut by 8 bases and J by 5 bases, with 19 bases left in between.

A single count supports this clone. The gene calls are TRBV6-1 and TRBJ2-5, with D possibly TRBD1 on 5 matching bases. Germline CDR1 is MNHNS and CDR2 is SASEGT. The V gene lost 0 bases and the J gene lost 2 bases, with 10 bases spanning the gap. The CDR3 runs 15 residues. CDR3 amino acids: CASSEARTLQETQYF. Written as DNA, the CDR3 is TGTGCCAGCAGTGAAGCAAGGACATTACAAGAGACCCAGTACTTC.

The chain couples TRBV6-5 to TRBJ1-1, with D hard to call. Trimming stripped 6 bases from V and 2 bases from J, with 10 bases between. The CDR3 consists of 13 residues. In germline, CDR1 is MNHEY, CDR2 SVGAGI. The CDR3 reads CASRLTENTEAFF. CDR3 sequence (DNA): TGTGCCAGCAGACTCACGGAAAACACTGAAGCTTTCTTT.